A selection of T cell receptor beta chains follows, all from one sample in a study of T-cell reconstitution after alpha-beta-depleted transplantation in children. TCRdb recomputed calls from the PCR reads with MiXCR, one row per CDR3 protein. Among around 52,000 distinct CDR3 sequences listed, less than 6% were seen once. The sample here was PBMCs, mostly from graft donor cells, taken 60 days after TCRalphabeta/CD19-depleted stem cell transplant. Receptor source: a female patient between 2 and 10 years old who had a stem cell transplant for aplastic anemia, so the T cells may come from the graft donor. CDR3s include the opening cysteine and the closing phenylalanine or tryptophan. A D gene is named only where the DNA matches it firmly. The size of a clone is reported for some rows only, either as once, few or many, or as a class for expanded clones.

v_call	clone_size	d_call	j_call	cdr3_nt	cdr3_aa
TRBV3-1	many	NA	TRBJ1-5	TGTGCCAGCAGCCAAGGATACGGGGCTGGCAATCAGCCCCAGCATTTT	CASSQGYGAGNQPQHF
TRBV20-1	many	TRBD1	TRBJ1-5	TGCAGTGCCCTTTTGGAGGGACAGGGCGCCTATAGCAATCAGCCCCAGCATTTT	CSALLEGQGAYSNQPQHF
TRBV24-1	many	TRBD1	TRBJ2-1	TGTGCCACCAGTGGCTACGGGACAGGGGGCAGGTATGAGCAGTTCTTC	CATSGYGTGGRYEQFF
TRBV3-1	NA	TRBD2	TRBJ2-1	TGTGCCAGCACCCCGAGCGGGGTGTCCTACAATGAGCAGTTCTTC	CASTPSGVSYNEQFF
TRBV5-1	many	TRBD2	TRBJ2-7	TGCGCCAGCAGCTCGGGAGGCCTGAGGTACGAGCAGTACTTC	CASSSGGLRYEQYF
TRBV6-2/TRBV6-3	many	NA	TRBJ2-7	TGTGCCAGCAGTCCGGGACGTTCCTACGAGCAGTACTTC	CASSPGRSYEQYF
TRBV12-3/TRBV12-4	many	NA	TRBJ1-1	TGTGCCAGCAGCACCCGGACAGACACTGAAGCTTTCTTT	CASSTRTDTEAFF
TRBV4-1	many	NA	TRBJ2-1	TGCGCCAGCAGCCAAGGCCCCAACCTTATGAATGAGCAGTTCTTC	CASSQGPNLMNEQFF
TRBV4-1	many	NA	TRBJ2-3	TGCACCAGCAGCCAAGACCCCCGGGAGCCAGATACGCAGTATTTT	CTSSQDPREPDTQYF
TRBV18	many	NA	TRBJ1-4	TGTGCCAGCTCGCCTATCGATGCAACTAATGAAAAACTGTTTTTT	CASSPIDATNEKLFF
TRBV5-1	NA	TRBD1	TRBJ2-7	TGCGCCAGCAGCCTACCCGGGGGACAGGGAATCTACGAGCAGTACTTC	CASSLPGGQGIYEQYF
TRBV5-6	many	NA	TRBJ2-2	TGTGCCAGCAGCCGACAGAACACCGGGGAGCTGTTTTTT	CASSRQNTGELFF
TRBV5-1	many	TRBD2	TRBJ2-3	TGCGCCAGCAGCCTAGCGGGAGGGGAAGAAGATACGCAGTATTTT	CASSLAGGEEDTQYF
TRBV5-1	many	TRBD1	TRBJ1-2	TGCGCCAGCAGCTTGGGGACAGGGACCTATGGCTACACCTTC	CASSLGTGTYGYTF
TRBV12-3/TRBV12-4	many	NA	TRBJ2-3	TGTGCCAGCAGTTTAGCTCTGTCTAGCACAGCAGATACGCAGTATTTT	CASSLALSSTADTQYF
TRBV3-1	NA	NA	TRBJ1-1	TGTGCCTCCTGCCAGGGCAACACTGAAGCTTTCTTT	CASCQGNTEAFF
TRBV25-1	many	TRBD2	TRBJ2-1	TGTGCCAGCACCCGTAGCGGGATCTCCTACAATGAGCAGTTCTTC	CASTRSGISYNEQFF
TRBV10-3	many	NA	TRBJ2-7	TGTGCCCTAGGACTCAATTCCTACGAGCAGTACTTC	CALGLNSYEQYF
TRBV12-3/TRBV12-4	many	TRBD2	TRBJ2-5	TGTGCCAGCAGTTTACTGGCTAGCGGTCAAGAGACCCAGTACTTC	CASSLLASGQETQYF
TRBV12-3/TRBV12-4	many	NA	TRBJ2-2	TGTGCCAGCAGTTTTCTGCTGGTACGAAACACCGGGGAGCTGTTTTTT	CASSFLLVRNTGELFF
TRBV6-2/TRBV6-3	few	TRBD2	TRBJ2-1	TGTGCCAGCAGCAGAGCCGGGAGGACCTCCTACAATGAGCAGTTCTTC	CASSRAGRTSYNEQFF
TRBV27	many	TRBD2	TRBJ2-1	TGTGCCAGCAGTAGGGCGGGAGTATACAATGAGCAGTTCTTC	CASSRAGVYNEQFF
TRBV5-1	many	TRBD2	TRBJ2-5	TGCGCCAGCAGCCCGGGACTAGCGGGGTTTAAGACCCAGTACTTC	CASSPGLAGFKTQYF
TRBV7-9	many	NA	TRBJ1-2	TGTGCCAGCAGCTTACGGTTTTCCGTGACTAACTATGGCTACACCTTC	CASSLRFSVTNYGYTF
TRBV9	many	TRBD2	TRBJ2-1	TGTGCCAGCAGCGTGGCTAGCGGGGGCGATGAGCAGTTCTTC	CASSVASGGDEQFF
TRBV10-3	many	NA	TRBJ2-6	TGTGCCATCAGAAGCTCTGGGGCCAACGTCCTGACTTTC	CAIRSSGANVLTF
TRBV4-2	many	TRBD2	TRBJ2-5	TGTGCCAGCAGTCCCGGGACTAGCGGGAGAGAGACCCAGTACTTC	CASSPGTSGRETQYF
TRBV7-2	NA	NA	TRBJ1-2	TGTGCCAGCAGCTTGGGCCAGGGTGGAGGCTACACCTTC	CASSLGQGGGYTF
TRBV5-6	many	TRBD2	TRBJ2-1	TGTGCCAGCAGCTCAGTGGGAGGGGCCTACAATGAGCAGTTCTTC	CASSSVGGAYNEQFF
TRBV10-3	many	NA	TRBJ2-7	TGTGCCATCAGTGAGTCGGCGGCAGGCTACGAGCAGTACTTC	CAISESAAGYEQYF
TRBV5-4	many	NA	TRBJ2-3	TGTGCCAGCAGCTTGAGGCTAGTGGGCACAGATACGCAGTATTTT	CASSLRLVGTDTQYF
TRBV5-1	many	NA	TRBJ2-1	TGCGCCAGCAGCTTGCCCCATCAAGATGAGCAGTTCTTC	CASSLPHQDEQFF